The text below deals with one TCR beta chain. The CDR3 totals 12 residues. Germline-derived CDR1 and CDR2 are SGHDT and YYEEEE. Trimming took 1 base from V and 5 from J, leaving 4 bases between them. This sample is drawn from a study of OX40 agonist ivuxolimab in advanced cancers. Generated by immunoSEQ multiplex PCR, the TCRdb table keeps only in-frame clones and is missing some. The table shows approximately 86,000 clones, with 70% to 90% occurring only once. The origin of this receptor is an adult with an advanced solid tumor such as melanoma, head and neck, liver or kidney cancer. The J gene is TRBJ1-5, the V gene TRBV5-6; no firm D call. The sequences come from CD4+ or CD8+ T cells sorted from blood, collected in a trial of the OX40 agonist ivuxolimab. CDR3 amino acids: CASSLLDQPQHF. For the CDR3, the DNA is TGTGCCAGCAGCTTGCTGGATCAGCCCCAGCATTTT.